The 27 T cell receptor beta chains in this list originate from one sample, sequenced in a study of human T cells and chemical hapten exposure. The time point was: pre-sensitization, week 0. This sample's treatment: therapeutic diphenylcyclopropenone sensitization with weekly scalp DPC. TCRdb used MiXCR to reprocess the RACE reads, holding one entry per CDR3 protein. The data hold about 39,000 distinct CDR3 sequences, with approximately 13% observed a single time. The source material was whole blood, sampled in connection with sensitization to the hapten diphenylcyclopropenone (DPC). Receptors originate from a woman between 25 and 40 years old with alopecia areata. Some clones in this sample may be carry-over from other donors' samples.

CDR3 sequence (DNA): TGTGCCAGCAGCTTGGCCACGGGCCACCCCTACGAGCAGTACTTC. Translating it yields CASSLATGHPYEQYF. The chain carries TRBV5-5 and TRBJ2-7; D is undetermined. V was cut by 0 bases and J by 2 bases, with 12 bases left in between. CDR1 SGHKS and CDR2 YYEKEE come from the germline V gene (reference sequence). CDR3 size: 15 residues.

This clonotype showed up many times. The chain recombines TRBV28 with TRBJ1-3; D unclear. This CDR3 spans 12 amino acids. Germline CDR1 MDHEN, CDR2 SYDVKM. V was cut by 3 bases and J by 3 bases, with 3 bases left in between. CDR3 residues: CASSFGGNTIYF. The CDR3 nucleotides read TGTGCCAGCAGTTTCGGTGGAAACACCATATATTTT. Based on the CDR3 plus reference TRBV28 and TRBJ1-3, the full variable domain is DVKVTQSSRYLVKRTGEKVFLECVQDMDHENMFWYRQDPGLGLRLIYFSYDVKMKEKGDIPEGYSVSREKKERFSLILESASTNQTSMYLCASSFGGNTIYFGEGSWLTVV.

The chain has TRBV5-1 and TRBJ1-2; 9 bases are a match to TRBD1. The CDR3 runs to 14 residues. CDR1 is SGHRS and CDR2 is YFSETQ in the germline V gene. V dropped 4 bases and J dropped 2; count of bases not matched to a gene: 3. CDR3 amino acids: CASSRTGDNYGYTF. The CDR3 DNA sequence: TGCGCCAGCAGCAGGACAGGGGACAACTATGGCTACACCTTC.

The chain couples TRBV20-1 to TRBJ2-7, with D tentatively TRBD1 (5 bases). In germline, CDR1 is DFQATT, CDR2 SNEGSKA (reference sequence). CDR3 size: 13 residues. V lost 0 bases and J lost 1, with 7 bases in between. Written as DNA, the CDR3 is TGCAGTGCTAGAGACACAGGTTCCTACGAGCAGTACTTC. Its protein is CSARDTGSYEQYF.

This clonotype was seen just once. Here the CDR3 DNA reads TGTGCCAGCTCACCTGGCAGGGGGACCTATGGCTACACCTTC. Amino acid sequence: CASSPGRGTYGYTF. The chain links TRBV18 to TRBJ1-2; 7 bases agree with TRBD1. The germline CDR1 and CDR2 sequences are KGHSH and LQKENI. The CDR3 has 14 amino acids. The junction had 5 bases not matched to a gene; V was cut back by 3 bases and J by 4 bases.

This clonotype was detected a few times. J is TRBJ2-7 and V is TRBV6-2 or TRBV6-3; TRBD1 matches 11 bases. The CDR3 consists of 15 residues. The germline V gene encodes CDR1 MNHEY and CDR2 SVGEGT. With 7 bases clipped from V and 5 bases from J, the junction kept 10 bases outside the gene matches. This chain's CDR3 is CASTRPGQGVNEQYF. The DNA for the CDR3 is TGTGCCAGCACTCGCCCGGGACAGGGGGTGAACGAGCAGTACTTC.

CDR3 protein: CATEARQETQYF. The DNA for the CDR3 is TGTGCCACAGAGGCCCGTCAAGAGACCCAGTACTTC. The V gene is TRBV6-2 or TRBV6-3, the J gene TRBJ2-5; no clear D. The CDR3 length is 12 residues. Germline values: CDR1 MNHEY, CDR2 SVGEGT. V shed 10 bases and J shed 2 bases, with 11 bases lying between them.

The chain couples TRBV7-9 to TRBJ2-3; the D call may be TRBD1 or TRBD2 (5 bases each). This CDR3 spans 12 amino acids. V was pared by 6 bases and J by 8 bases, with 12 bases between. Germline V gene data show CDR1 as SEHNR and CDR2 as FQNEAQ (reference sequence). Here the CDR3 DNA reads TGTGCCAGCAGACGGGACCGCCGTACGCAGTATTTT. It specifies CASRRDRRTQYF.

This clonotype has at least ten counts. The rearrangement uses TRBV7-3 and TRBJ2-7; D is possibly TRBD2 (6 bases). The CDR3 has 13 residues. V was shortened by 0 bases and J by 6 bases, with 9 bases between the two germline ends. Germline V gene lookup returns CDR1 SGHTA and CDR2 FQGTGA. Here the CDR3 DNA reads TGTGCCAGCAGCTTAACATCGGGGGTCGAGCAGTACTTC. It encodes CASSLTSGVEQYF.

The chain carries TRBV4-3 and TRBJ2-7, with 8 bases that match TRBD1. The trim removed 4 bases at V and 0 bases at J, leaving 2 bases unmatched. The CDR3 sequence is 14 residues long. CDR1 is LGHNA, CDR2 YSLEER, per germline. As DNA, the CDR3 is TGCGCCAGCAGCCCGGGACAGGTCTCCTACGAGCAGTACTTC. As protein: CASSPGQVSYEQYF.

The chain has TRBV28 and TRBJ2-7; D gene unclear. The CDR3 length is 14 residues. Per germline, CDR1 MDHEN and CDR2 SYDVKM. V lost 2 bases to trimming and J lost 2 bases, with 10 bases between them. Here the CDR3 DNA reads TGTGCCAGCAGTTTACGAGTACCGGCCTACGAGCAGTACTTC. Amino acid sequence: CASSLRVPAYEQYF. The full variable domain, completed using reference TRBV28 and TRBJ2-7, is DVKVTQSSRYLVKRTGEKVFLECVQDMDHENMFWYRQDPGLGLRLIYFSYDVKMKEKGDIPEGYSVSREKKERFSLILESASTNQTSMYLCASSLRVPAYEQYFGPGTRLTVT.

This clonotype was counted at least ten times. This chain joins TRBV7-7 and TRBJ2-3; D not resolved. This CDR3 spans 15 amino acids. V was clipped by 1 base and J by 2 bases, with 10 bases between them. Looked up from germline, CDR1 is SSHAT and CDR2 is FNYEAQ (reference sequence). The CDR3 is CASSLGTLNTDTQYF. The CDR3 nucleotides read TGTGCCAGCAGCTTAGGGACGCTCAACACAGATACGCAGTATTTT.

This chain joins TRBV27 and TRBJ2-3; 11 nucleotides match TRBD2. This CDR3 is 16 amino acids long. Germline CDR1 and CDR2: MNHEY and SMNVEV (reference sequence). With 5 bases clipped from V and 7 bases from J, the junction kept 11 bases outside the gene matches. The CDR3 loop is CASSDVGSSGRHTQYF. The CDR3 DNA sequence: TGTGCCAGCAGTGATGTGGGGTCTAGCGGGAGGCATACGCAGTATTTT.

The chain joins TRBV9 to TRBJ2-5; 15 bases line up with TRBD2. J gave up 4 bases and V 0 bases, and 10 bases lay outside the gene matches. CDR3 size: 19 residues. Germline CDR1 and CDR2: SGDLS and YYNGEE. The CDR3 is CASSVGTSGRAGLAETQYF. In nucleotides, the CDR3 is TGTGCCAGCAGCGTAGGGACTAGCGGGAGGGCCGGTTTAGCAGAGACCCAGTACTTC.

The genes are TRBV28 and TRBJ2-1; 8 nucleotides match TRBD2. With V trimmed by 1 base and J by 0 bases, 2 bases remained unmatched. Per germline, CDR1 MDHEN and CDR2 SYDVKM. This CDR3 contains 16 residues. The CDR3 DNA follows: TGTGCCAGCAGTTTATTCACTAGCGGCTCCTACAATGAGCAGTTCTTC. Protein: CASSLFTSGSYNEQFF.

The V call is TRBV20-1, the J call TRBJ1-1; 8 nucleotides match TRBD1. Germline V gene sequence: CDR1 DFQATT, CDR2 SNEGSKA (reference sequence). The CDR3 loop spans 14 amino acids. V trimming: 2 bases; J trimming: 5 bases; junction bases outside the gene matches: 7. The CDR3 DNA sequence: TGCAGTGCTAGAATTACAGGGGGTGGTACTGAAGCTTTCTTT. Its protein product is CSARITGGGTEAFF.

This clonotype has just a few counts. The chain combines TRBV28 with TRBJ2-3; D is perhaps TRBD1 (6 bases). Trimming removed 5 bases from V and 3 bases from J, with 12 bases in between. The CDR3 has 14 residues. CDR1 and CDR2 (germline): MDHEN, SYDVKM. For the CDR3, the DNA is TGTGCCAGCAGTCTAACCCAGGGGACAGATACGCAGTATTTT. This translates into CASSLTQGTDTQYF.

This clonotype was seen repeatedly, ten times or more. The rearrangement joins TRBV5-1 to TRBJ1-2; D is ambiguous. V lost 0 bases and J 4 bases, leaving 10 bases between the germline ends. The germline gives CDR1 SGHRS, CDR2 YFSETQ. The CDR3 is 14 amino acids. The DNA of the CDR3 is TGCGCCAGCAGCTTGGAAGGGTTCGGCTATGGCTACACCTTC. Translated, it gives CASSLEGFGYGYTF.

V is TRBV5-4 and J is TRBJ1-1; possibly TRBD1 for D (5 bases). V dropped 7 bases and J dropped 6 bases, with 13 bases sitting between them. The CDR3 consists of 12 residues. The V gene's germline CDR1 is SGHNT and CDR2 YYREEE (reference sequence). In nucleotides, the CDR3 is TGTGCCAGCGGGACTCAGTGGTCTGAAGCTTTCTTT. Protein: CASGTQWSEAFF.

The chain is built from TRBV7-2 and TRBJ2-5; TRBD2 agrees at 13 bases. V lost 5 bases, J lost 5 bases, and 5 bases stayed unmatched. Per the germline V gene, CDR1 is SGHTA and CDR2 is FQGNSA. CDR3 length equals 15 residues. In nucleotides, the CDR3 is TGTGCCAGCAGCCTACTAGCGGGAGGGTACGAGACCCAGTACTTC. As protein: CASSLLAGGYETQYF.

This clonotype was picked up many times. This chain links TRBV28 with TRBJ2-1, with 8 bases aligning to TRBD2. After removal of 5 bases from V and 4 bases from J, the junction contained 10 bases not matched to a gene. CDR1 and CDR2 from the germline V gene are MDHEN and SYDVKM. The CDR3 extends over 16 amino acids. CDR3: CASSRRRGGEYNEQFF. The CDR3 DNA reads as TGTGCCAGCAGTCGCCGCCGGGGGGGAGAGTACAATGAGCAGTTCTTC.

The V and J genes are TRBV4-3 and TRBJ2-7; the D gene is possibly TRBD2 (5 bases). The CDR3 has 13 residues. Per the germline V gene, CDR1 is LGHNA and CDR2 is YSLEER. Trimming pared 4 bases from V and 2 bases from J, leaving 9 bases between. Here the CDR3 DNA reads TGCGCCAGCAGCCTCGGACTTGCCTACGAGCAGTACTTC. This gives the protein CASSLGLAYEQYF.

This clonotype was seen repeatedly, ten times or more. The CDR3 bases are TGTGCCAGCAGCTTTAGCAGGGCGATCTCTGGGGCCAACGTCCTGACTTTC. The encoded protein is CASSFSRAISGANVLTF. The chain employs TRBV7-9 and TRBJ2-6; weak D call: TRBD1 (5 bases). Trimming stripped 3 bases from V and 0 bases from J, with 12 bases between. Germline CDR1 reads SEHNR; CDR2 reads FQNEAQ (reference sequence). The CDR3 covers 17 residues.

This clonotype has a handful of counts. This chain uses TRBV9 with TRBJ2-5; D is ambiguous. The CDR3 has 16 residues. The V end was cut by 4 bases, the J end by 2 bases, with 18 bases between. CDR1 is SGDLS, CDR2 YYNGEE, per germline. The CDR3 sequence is CASSRSGASFQETQYF. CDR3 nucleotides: TGTGCCAGCAGCCGTTCGGGCGCCTCCTTTCAAGAGACCCAGTACTTC.

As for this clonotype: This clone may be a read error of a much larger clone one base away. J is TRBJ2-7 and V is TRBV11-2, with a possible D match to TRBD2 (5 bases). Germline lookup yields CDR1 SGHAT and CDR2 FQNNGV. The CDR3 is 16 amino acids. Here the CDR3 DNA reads TGTGCCAGCAACTTAGAAAGCCCGGCTCTCGGCGGGCGACAGTACTTC. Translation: CASNLESPALGGRQYF.

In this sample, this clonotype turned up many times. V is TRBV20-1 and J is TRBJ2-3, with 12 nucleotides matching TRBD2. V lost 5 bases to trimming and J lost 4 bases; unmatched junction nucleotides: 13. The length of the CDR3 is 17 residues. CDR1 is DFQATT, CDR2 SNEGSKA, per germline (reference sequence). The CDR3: CSASTPRTSGIADTQYF. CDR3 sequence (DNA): TGCAGTGCTTCCACCCCGAGGACTAGCGGGATAGCAGATACGCAGTATTTT.

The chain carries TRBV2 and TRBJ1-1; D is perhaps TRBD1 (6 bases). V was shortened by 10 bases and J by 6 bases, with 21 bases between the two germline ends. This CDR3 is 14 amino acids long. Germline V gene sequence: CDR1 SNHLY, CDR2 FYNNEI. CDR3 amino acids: CATSRAGVIAEAFF. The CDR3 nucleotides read TGTGCCACATCCCGGGCAGGGGTCATTGCTGAAGCTTTCTTT.